The 14 T cell receptor beta chains in this list originate from one sample, sequenced in a study of TIL therapy for anti-PD-1-resistant metastatic lung cancer. The immunoSEQ assay was v3. Profiling relied on immunoSEQ multiplex PCR, and the TCRdb table lists in-frame clones only, not all of them. The sample shows about 21,000 clones, 70% to 80% of them seen only once. The sample's time point: pre-treatment sample, taken before nivolumab and TIL therapy. Sequenced material: blood, taken at baseline. These receptors originate from a person aged 25-85 years with non-small cell lung cancer.

The chain is built from TRBV20-1 and TRBJ1-1; D not certain. This CDR3 has 10 residues. The V gene lost 7 bases and the J gene lost 3 bases, with 6 bases spanning the gap. Per germline, CDR1 DFQATT and CDR2 SNEGSKA (reference sequence). CDR3 sequence (DNA): TGCAGTGGGCTAGACACTGAAGCTTTCTTT. Encoded protein: CSGLDTEAFF.

This clone was detected a few times. This chain links TRBV27 with TRBJ2-7; 11 bases map to TRBD2. With 6 bases clipped from V and 2 bases from J, the junction kept 12 bases outside the gene matches. The CDR3 has 17 residues. Germline-derived CDR1 and CDR2 are MNHEY and SMNVEV (reference sequence). As DNA, the CDR3 is TGTGCCAGCAGGACGACCTTTGGACTAGCGGGCACCTACGAGCAGTACTTC. Translating it yields CASRTTFGLAGTYEQYF.

The chain carries TRBV30 and TRBJ2-5; D might be TRBD2 (7 bases). This CDR3 is built from 18 residues. Trimming pared 5 bases from V and 5 bases from J, leaving 30 bases between. In germline, CDR1 is GTSNPN, CDR2 SVGIG (reference sequence). This CDR3 is CAWRGGGMRGLPGETQYF. The CDR3 DNA sequence: TGTGCCTGGCGTGGGGGGGGAATGCGGGGGCTCCCCGGGGAGACCCAGTACTTC.

The chain carries TRBV9 and TRBJ1-1; possible D gene TRBD1, 6 bases. The length of the CDR3 is 15 residues. The germline V and J ends were trimmed by 2 bases and 1 base, with 12 bases remaining between them. CDR1 is SGDLS and CDR2 is YYNGEE in the germline V gene. In DNA, the CDR3 is TGTGCCAGCAGCGTCGACGGGGGGCCGAACACTGAAGCTTTCTTT. Amino acids: CASSVDGGPNTEAFF.

The chain combines TRBV19 with TRBJ2-7; D gene uncertain. The CDR3 is 13 amino acids. Germline CDR1 LNHDA, CDR2 SQIVND (reference sequence). The V end lost 7 bases, the J end lost 5 bases, and 15 bases lay between the germline ends. CDR3 nucleotide sequence: TGTGCCAGTACCTCCAGGTCGAAGGACGAGCAGTACTTC. Translated, it gives CASTSRSKDEQYF.

The chain carries TRBV3-1 (or the pseudogene TRBV3-2) and TRBJ2-5; 8 bases line up with TRBD2. V gave up 0 bases and J gave up 5 bases; unmatched junction bases: 14. The CDR3 loop spans 18 amino acids. Germline V gene sequence: CDR1 LGHDT, CDR2 YNNKEL (reference sequence). The CDR3 region has the DNA TGTGCCAGCAGCCAAGACGGTGGATCAGCGGGGGTTAGGGAGACCCAGTACTTC. Protein sequence: CASSQDGGSAGVRETQYF.

This chain connects TRBV5-1 to TRBJ1-1, with no clear D. V was cut by 3 bases and J by 4 bases, with 19 bases left in between. CDR1 is SGHRS, CDR2 YFSETQ, per germline. CDR3 size: 16 residues. CDR3 DNA: TGCGCCAGCAGCTGGGTCTCGGGATCCGCGGCCACTGAAGCTTTCTTT. Translating it yields CASSWVSGSAATEAFF.

The genes are TRBV19 and TRBJ1-1, with no clear D. CDR3 length: 13 residues. Germline assignment: CDR1 LNHDA and CDR2 SQIVND (reference sequence). V was trimmed by 1 base and J by 2 bases, leaving 5 bases between them. CDR3 DNA: TGTGCCAGTAGTATAGCCCGAAACACTGAAGCTTTCTTT. The encoded protein is CASSIARNTEAFF.

The chain joins TRBV10-3 to TRBJ1-1; 7 nucleotides align to TRBD1. After removal of 10 bases from V and 11 bases from J, the junction contained 19 bases not matched to a gene. The germline gives CDR1 ENHRY, CDR2 SYGVKD. This CDR3 has 14 amino acids. CDR3 in amino acids: CATTTGRQGTRAFF. In DNA, the CDR3 is TGTGCCACCACTACTGGGAGACAGGGTACGAGGGCTTTCTTT.

V and J are TRBV7-9 and TRBJ2-1; D is unresolved. Germline V gene lookup returns CDR1 SEHNR and CDR2 FQNEAQ (reference sequence). The CDR3 has 12 residues. Trimming shortened V by 5 bases and J by 6 bases, and 8 bases separated the two germline ends. As DNA, the CDR3 is TGTGCCAGCAGCCCAATAGGCAATGAGCAGTTCTTC. Protein: CASSPIGNEQFF.

Judged by abundance, this clone is medium-sized. V and J are TRBV9 and TRBJ1-5; D possibly corresponds to TRBD1 (6 bases). This CDR3 is 15 amino acids long. V lost 0 bases to trimming and J lost 3 bases, with 10 bases between them. CDR1 is SGDLS, CDR2 YYNGEE, per germline. The CDR3 is CASSVDGQPNQPQHF. The CDR3 DNA sequence: TGTGCCAGCAGCGTAGACGGACAGCCCAATCAGCCCCAGCATTTT.

This sequence joins TRBV30 and TRBJ2-1, with D perhaps given as TRBD1 or TRBD2 (6 bases each). The germline CDR1 and CDR2 sequences are GTSNPN and SVGIG (reference sequence). The CDR3 runs 15 residues. Trimming stripped 2 bases from V and 5 bases from J, with 16 bases between. CDR3 region: CAWSKGGHFDNEQFF. For the CDR3, the DNA is TGTGCCTGGAGTAAGGGGGGCCACTTCGACAATGAGCAGTTCTTC. Full variable domain (rest looked up from reference TRBV30 and TRBJ2-1): SQTIHQWPATLVQPVGSPLSLECTVEGTSNPNLYWYRQAAGRGLQLLFYSVGIGQISSEVPQNLSASRPQDRQFILSSKKLLLSDSGFYLCAWSKGGHFDNEQFFGPGTRLTVL.

This chain joins TRBV9 and TRBJ2-2; D is unclear. The ends were cut back, 3 bases at V and 3 bases at J, with 9 bases in the middle. From germline, CDR1 is SGDLS and CDR2 YYNGEE. CDR3 size: 14 residues. The CDR3 DNA is TGTGCCAGCAGCGCTGGATGGGACACCGGGGAGCTGTTTTTT. Residues: CASSAGWDTGELFF. Drawing the rest from reference TRBV9 and TRBJ2-2, the complete variable domain is DSGVTQTPKHLITATGQRVTLRCSPRSGDLSVYWYQQSLDQGLQFLIQYYNGEERAKGNILERFSAQQFPDLHSELNLSSLELGDSALYFCASSAGWDTGELFFGEGSRLTVL.

The chain links TRBV5-1 to TRBJ1-2; D is undetermined. The CDR3 runs 14 residues. Germline CDR1 reads SGHRS; CDR2 reads YFSETQ. V lost 0 bases to trimming and J lost 8 bases, with 14 bases between them. The CDR3 is CASSLVGITEGYTF. DNA for the CDR3: TGCGCCAGCAGCTTGGTCGGGATAACGGAAGGCTACACCTTC.